What follows describes a single TCR beta chain. These data belong to a study of shared clonotypes between healthy human individuals. Clones were read by immunoSEQ multiplex PCR, and TCRdb kept only the in-frame ones, dropping some. The data contain some 1,900,000 clones, about 95% of them singletons. Germline CDR1 reads WSHSY; CDR2 reads SAAADI. There are 16 residues in the CDR3. Trimming removed 2 bases at V and 0 bases at J, with 14 bases between. Naivety among CD8 cells was defined by CD45RO negativity and positive CCR7 selection, thereby excluding terminally differentiated effector memory CD45RA+ cells.

The sample was naive CD8+ T cells sorted from blood. This clonotype was obtained from a man aged 18 to 35 in good health. The chain joins TRBV10-2 to TRBJ2-7, with D maybe TRBD1 (6 bases). The CDR3 reads CASSEPQGRSSYEQYF. CDR3 DNA sequence: TGCGCCAGCAGTGAGCCACAGGGACGGAGCTCCTACGAGCAGTACTTC.